This TCR beta chain appears in the sequencing data of a study of cytomegalovirus exposure and HLA in healthy donors. Overall study: Earlier findings included nearly 120 million unique TCR beta sequences obtained from some 180 million T cells.

Use of 60 Vbeta and 13 Jbeta primers characterized the PCR. Data came from immunoSEQ multiplex PCR; TCRdb stores just in-frame clones and leaves some out. Of 150,000 to 180,000 clones listed, around 81% are singletons. The germline V gene has CDR1 MDHEN and CDR2 SYDVKM. Trimming removed 4 bases from V and 0 bases from J, with 13 bases in between. This CDR3 comprises 16 residues. General study points: Under in vitro conditions, three CMV-associated chains were confirmed as specific for CMV antigens. The likely origin of a cluster of highly shared sequence variants was a sequencing artifact.

With respect to this clone: Its antigen is undetermined.

This receptor was taken from a middle-aged woman in good health and CMV-seropositive. This sequence joins TRBV28 and TRBJ2-1; weak D call: TRBD2 (5 bases). The specimen was PBMCs. The CDR3 is CASSSDREFSYNEQFF. The CDR3 DNA reads TGTGCCAGCAGTTCAGACCGGGAATTCTCCTACAATGAGCAGTTCTTC.